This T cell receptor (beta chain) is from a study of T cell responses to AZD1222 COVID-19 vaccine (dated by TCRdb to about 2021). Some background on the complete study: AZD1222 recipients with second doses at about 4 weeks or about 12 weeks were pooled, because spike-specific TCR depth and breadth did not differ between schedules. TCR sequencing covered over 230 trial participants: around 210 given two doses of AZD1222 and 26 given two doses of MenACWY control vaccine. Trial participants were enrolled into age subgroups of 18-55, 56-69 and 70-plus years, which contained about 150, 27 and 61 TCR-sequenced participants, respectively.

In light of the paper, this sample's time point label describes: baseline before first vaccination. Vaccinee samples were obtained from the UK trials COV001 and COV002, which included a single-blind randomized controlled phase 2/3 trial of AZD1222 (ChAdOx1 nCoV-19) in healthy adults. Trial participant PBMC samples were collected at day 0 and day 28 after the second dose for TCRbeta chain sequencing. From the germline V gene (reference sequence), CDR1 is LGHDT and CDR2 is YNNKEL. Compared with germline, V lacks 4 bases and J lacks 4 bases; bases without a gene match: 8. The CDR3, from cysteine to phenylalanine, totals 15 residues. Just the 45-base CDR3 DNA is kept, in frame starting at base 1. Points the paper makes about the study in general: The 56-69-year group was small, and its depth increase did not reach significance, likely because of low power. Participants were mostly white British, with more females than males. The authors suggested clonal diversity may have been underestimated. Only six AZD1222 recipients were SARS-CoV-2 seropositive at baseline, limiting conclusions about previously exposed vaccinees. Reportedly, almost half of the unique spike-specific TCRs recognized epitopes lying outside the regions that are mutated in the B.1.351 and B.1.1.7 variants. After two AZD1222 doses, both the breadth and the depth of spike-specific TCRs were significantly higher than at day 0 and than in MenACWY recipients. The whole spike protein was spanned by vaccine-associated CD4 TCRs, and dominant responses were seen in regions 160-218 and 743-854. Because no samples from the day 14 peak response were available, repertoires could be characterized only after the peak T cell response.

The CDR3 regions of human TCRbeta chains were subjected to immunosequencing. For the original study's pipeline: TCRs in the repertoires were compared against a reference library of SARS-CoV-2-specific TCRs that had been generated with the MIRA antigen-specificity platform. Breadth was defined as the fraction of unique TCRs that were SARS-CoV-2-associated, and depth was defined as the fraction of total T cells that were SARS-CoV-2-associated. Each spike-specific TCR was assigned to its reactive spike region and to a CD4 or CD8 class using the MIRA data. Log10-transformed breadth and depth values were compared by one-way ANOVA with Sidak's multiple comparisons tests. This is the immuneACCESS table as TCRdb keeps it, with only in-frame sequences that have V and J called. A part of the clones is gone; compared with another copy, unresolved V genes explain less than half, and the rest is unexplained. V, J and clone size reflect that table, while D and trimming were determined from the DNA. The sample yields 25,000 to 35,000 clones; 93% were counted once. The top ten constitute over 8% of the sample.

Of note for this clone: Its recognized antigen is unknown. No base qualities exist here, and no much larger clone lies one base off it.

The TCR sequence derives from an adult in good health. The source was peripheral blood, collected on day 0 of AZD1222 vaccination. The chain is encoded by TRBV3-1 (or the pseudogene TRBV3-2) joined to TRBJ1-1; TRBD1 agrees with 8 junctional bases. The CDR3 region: CASSPQGARSTEAFF. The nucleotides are TGTGCCAGCAGCCCTCAGGGGGCGCGGAGCACTGAAGCTTTCTTT.